This T cell receptor (beta chain) was documented in a study of preoperative IRX-2 immunotherapy in early breast cancer. Assay: immunoSEQ multiplex PCR; the TCRdb copy retains only in-frame clones and omits some. This sample has tens of thousands of clones, with around 75% found just once. Treatment denoted: preoperative locoregional IRX-2 cytokine immunotherapy. Preoperative locoregional IRX-2 cytokine immunotherapy was tested in the phase Ib source study. The source material was lymph node tissue, sampled before IRX-2 immunotherapy. This receptor was taken from a human donor with breast cancer.

The CDR3 bases are TGCGCCAGCAGCTTCGGGGGCCAGGGGGCATCCTACGAGCAGTACTTC. It codes for CASSFGGQGASYEQYF. V gene TRBV5-1 combines with J gene TRBJ2-7; 8 nucleotides align to TRBD1. This CDR3 spans 16 amino acids. Germline CDR1 and CDR2: SGHRS and YFSETQ. The V gene end was trimmed by 2 bases and the J gene end by 1 base; junction bases not matched to a gene: 8.